This T cell receptor (beta chain) was found in a study of CD8 T cells in ankylosing spondylitis. Study-wide findings and caveats: With a CD8+ phenotype, disease-linked clones were relatively rare in peripheral blood. Eight or nine highly homologous variants formed a TCR beta motif that appeared characteristic of ankylosing spondylitis blood.

One entry per CDR3 protein results from TCRdb running MiXCR on the 5' RACE reads. Among about 89,000 distinct CDR3 sequences listed, around 30% were seen once. This clonotype was found once. The antigen is unknown. V was pared by 5 bases and J by 3 bases, with 12 bases between. CDR1 SGHTA and CDR2 FQGTGA come from the germline V gene. This CDR3 contains 14 residues. The chain links TRBV7-3 to TRBJ2-3; D is tentatively TRBD1 or TRBD2 (5 bases each). The receptor comes from a male donor with ankylosing spondylitis or in good health (not recorded which). Material: blood, either unsorted or a sorted T cell fraction (not recorded which). DNA for the CDR3: TGTGCCAGCAGCCCCGCGTGGGGGACAGATACGCAGTATTTT. Translated, it gives CASSPAWGTDTQYF. The full variable domain, with the rest looked up from reference TRBV7-3 and TRBJ2-3, is GAGVSQTPSNKVTEKGKYVELRCDPISGHTALYWYRQSLGQGPEFLIYFQGTGAADDSGLPNDRFFAVRPEGSVSTLKIQRTERGDSAVYLCASSPAWGTDTQYFGPGTRLTVL.